This T cell receptor (beta chain) was sequenced for a study of T cells in Graves' hyperthyroidism and ophthalmopathy. Researchers took RNA transcripts and amplified the TCR beta CDR3 regions from them. The HTBI primer set was used in a first-round RT-PCR of the TCR CDR3. In TCRdb, the multiplex PCR reads were re-called with MiXCR into one record per CDR3 protein. Of around 560,000 distinct CDR3 sequences in the sample, 16% were seen once. Overall study findings and caveats: Most thyroid clonotypes with frequency above 0.001 were detected in blood.

Points on this clonotype: The antigen remains undetermined.

Per germline, CDR1 MGHRA and CDR2 YSYEKL. Trimming cost V 4 bases and J 14 bases; bases outside gene matches: 14. The length of the CDR3 is 15 residues. The hyperthyroidism patients had all been newly diagnosed, and their disease duration was under 2 months. Their ages ranged from 18 to 65 years. This chain joins TRBV4-1 and TRBJ2-5, with TRBD2 matching 12 bases. This TCR was recovered from a woman younger than 30 with Graves' hyperthyroidism. Input material: blood. In DNA, the CDR3 is TGCGCCAGCAGCCCTCCATGGACTAGCGGGGCGGGCCAATACTTC. This encodes CASSPPWTSGAGQYF.